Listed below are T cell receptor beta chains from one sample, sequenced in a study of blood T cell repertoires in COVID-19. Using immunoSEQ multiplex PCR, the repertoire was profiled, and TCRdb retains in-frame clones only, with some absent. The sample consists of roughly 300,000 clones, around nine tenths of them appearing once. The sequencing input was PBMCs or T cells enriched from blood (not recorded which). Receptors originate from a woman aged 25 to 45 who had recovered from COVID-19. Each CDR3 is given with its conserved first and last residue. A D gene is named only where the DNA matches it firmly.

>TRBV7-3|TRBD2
CASSLNSGRTGELFF
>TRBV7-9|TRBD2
CASSSRLAVNTGELFF
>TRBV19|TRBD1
CASSITGTGSYEQYF
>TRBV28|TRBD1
CASSDRGGNQPQHF
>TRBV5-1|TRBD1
CASSLQGDKETQYF
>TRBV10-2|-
CASHPNDNSPLHF
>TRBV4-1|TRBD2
CASSQVGLAVDTQYF
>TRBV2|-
CASWYNPIYGYTF
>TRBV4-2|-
CASSQDGQSSQERQYF
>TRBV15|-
CATSRDLGAPGNTIYF
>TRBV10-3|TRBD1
CAISNTGTGFSTDTQYF
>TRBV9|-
CASSGAGVTEAFF
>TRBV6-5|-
CASSYSLTGSEAFF
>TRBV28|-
CASSLFSPPSYEQYF
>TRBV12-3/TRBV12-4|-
CASSERMGAQRFF
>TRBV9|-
CASSILDRGGQETQYF
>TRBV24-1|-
CATNRAGYEQYF
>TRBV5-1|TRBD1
CASSMDRGDGYTF
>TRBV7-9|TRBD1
CASKDRGDYEQYF
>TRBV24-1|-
CATSDLSRWETQYF
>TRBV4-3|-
CASSQVFNNEQFF
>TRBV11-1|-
CASSLGQVHETQYF
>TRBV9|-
CASSAGTSGRTQYF
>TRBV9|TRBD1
CASSVLVGLGTGNTGELFF
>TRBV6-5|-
CASSNDLARPHEQYF
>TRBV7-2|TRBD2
CASRPGGSSYEQYF
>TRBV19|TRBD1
CATRGTGGSGYTF
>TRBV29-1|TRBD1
CSVDVTGGNEQFF
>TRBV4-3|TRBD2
CASSQDRLLAGGETQYF
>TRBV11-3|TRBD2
CASSDPPLAGGVNEQFF
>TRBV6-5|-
CASRPRYSGNTIYF
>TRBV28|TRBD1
CASSLRQGAKNIQYF
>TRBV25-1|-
CASSAPGEKGNEQFF
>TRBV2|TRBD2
CASSAGLAEPNGQYF
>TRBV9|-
CASRFLAYEQYF
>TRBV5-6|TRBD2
CASSLGVAGGEQFF
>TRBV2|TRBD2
CASSLREGTYNEQFF
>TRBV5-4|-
CASREGSNEQFF
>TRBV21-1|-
CASSKVSSYEQYF
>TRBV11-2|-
CASSLGPGVTNEKLFF
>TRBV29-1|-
CSVEQGGRNEQFF
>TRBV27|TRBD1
CASSSGTGPGYTF
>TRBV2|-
CASSGRRYEQYF
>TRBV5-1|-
CASSQTEVTEAFF
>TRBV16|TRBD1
CASSQSGTDNQPQHF
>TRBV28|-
CASSLGLYYEQYF
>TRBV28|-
CASRINRDYSGYTF
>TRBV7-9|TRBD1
CASSKTGDSNQPQHF
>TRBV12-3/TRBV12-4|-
CASSRYAGELFF
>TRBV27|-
CASSLGDRLNQPQHF
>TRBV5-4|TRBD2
CASSPLAGVSYEQYF
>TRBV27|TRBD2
CATRRLAGTYEQYF
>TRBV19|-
CASSITGSTEAFF
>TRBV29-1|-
CSAREGVRYGYTF
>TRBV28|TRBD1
CASSPPGQRNTIYF